The 20 T cell receptor beta chains listed next were all sequenced from one sample in a study of regulatory dendritic cells for organ transplantation (dated by TCRdb to 2017 to 2019). The library was obtained by the immunoSEQ multiplex PCR assay. The clones in this table, taken by TCRdb from immuneACCESS, are in-frame only. Not every clone is retained; where verified, under half of the shortfall comes from an unresolved V gene, and the cause of the rest is unknown. The sample includes under 50,000 clones, with about nine tenths observed a single time. The top ten constitute over 0.1% of the sample. The sample taken for sequencing was naive CD8+ T cells from blood. This sample's cell subset or site label indicates: CD45RA+ naive T cells. The source is a human donor in good health.

This chain links TRBV6-6 with TRBJ1-4; 10 nucleotides align to TRBD1. Germline V gene data show CDR1 as MNHNY and CDR2 as SVGAGI (reference sequence). J was trimmed by 8 bases and V by 6 bases; bases with no gene match: 6. This CDR3 has 14 residues. The CDR3 protein is CASSMTGGGEKLFF. The CDR3 DNA reads TGTGCCAGCAGCATGACAGGGGGCGGAGAAAAACTGTTTTTT.

V is TRBV4-2 and J is TRBJ1-5; D is unclear. The CDR3 consists of 14 residues. Trimming cost V 0 bases and J 9 bases, with 12 bases left between them. Germline-derived CDR1 and CDR2 are LGHNA and YNFKEQ. CDR3 sequence (DNA): TGTGCCAGCAGCCAAGAGGACCGTAATGTGCCCCAGCATTTT. Translated, it gives CASSQEDRNVPQHF.

The CDR3 sequence is CASSGWDRPPYEQYF. DNA for the CDR3: TGTGCCAGCAGTGGGTGGGACAGGCCGCCTTACGAGCAGTACTTC. The V gene is TRBV2, the J gene TRBJ2-7, with 8 bases identical to TRBD1. This CDR3 comprises 15 residues. V lost 4 bases, J lost 4 bases, and 9 bases stayed unmatched. Germline CDR1 SNHLY, CDR2 FYNNEI.

The chain employs TRBV6-6 and TRBJ1-2; D ambiguous. Germline-derived CDR1 and CDR2 are MNHNY and SVGAGI (reference sequence). The CDR3 sequence is 15 residues long. V lost 0 bases and J 4 bases, leaving 12 bases between the germline ends. CDR3 in amino acids: CASSYSPDGIYGYTF. CDR3 sequence (DNA): TGTGCCAGCAGTTACTCCCCGGACGGGATCTATGGCTACACCTTC.

The V call is TRBV7-8, the J call TRBJ1-2; D remains ambiguous. Germline V lookup: CDR1 SGHVS, CDR2 FQNEAQ. CDR3 length equals 15 residues. V was pared by 1 base and J by 8 bases, with 17 bases between. CDR3 loop: CASSLGSRGVGGYTF. DNA of the CDR3: TGTGCCAGCAGCTTAGGTTCTCGAGGCGTGGGGGGCTACACCTTC.

The chain joins TRBV9 to TRBJ1-1; 9 bases align to TRBD1. Germline CDR1 and CDR2: SGDLS and YYNGEE. The ends lost 3 bases at V and 10 bases at J; junction bases unmatched: 13. This CDR3 is 15 amino acids long. The CDR3 sequence is CASSAQGDRESAAFF. The DNA of the CDR3 is TGTGCCAGCAGCGCACAAGGGGACAGGGAGAGTGCAGCTTTCTTT. Full variable domain (remainder filled in from reference TRBV9 and TRBJ1-1): DSGVTQTPKHLITATGQRVTLRCSPRSGDLSVYWYQQSLDQGLQFLIQYYNGEERAKGNILERFSAQQFPDLHSELNLSSLELGDSALYFCASSAQGDRESAAFFGQGTRLTVV.

This clone was seen only a few times. V usage is TRBV9 and J usage is TRBJ1-2, with a weak D call TRBD1 (6 bases). Germline CDR1 and CDR2: SGDLS and YYNGEE. V lost 4 bases and J lost 7, with 14 bases in between. The CDR3 loop spans 13 amino acids. CDR3 amino acids: CASSSTRGAGYTF. As DNA, the CDR3 is TGTGCCAGCAGCTCTACCAGGGGTGCTGGCTACACCTTC.

The CDR3 bases are TGTGCCAGCAGTTACGCAGGTCTAGGTCGGGAGACCCAGTACTTC. Protein product: CASSYAGLGRETQYF. The chain combines TRBV6-5 with TRBJ2-5; D unclear. This CDR3 spans 15 amino acids. Germline loops: CDR1 MNHEY, CDR2 SVGAGI. V lost 2 bases and J 5 bases, leaving 15 bases between the germline ends.

In DNA form, the CDR3 reads TGTGCCAGCAGCTGGGGTAGGGGGCGCGGAGAGACCCAGTACTTC. Its protein is CASSWGRGRGETQYF. The chain carries TRBV11-2 and TRBJ2-5, with 7 bases aligning to TRBD1. The trim removed 4 bases at V and 4 bases at J, leaving 9 bases unmatched. Germline V gene lookup returns CDR1 SGHAT and CDR2 FQNNGV. This CDR3 contains 15 residues.

The V gene is TRBV11-2, the J gene TRBJ2-7; 7 nucleotides match TRBD2. The CDR3 consists of 14 residues. V trimming: 8 bases; J trimming: 1 base; junction bases outside the gene matches: 8. Germline V CDR1 and CDR2: SGHAT, FQNNGV. CDR3 loop: CASGSLADSYEQYF. As DNA, the CDR3 is TGTGCCAGCGGAAGTCTAGCGGATTCCTACGAGCAGTACTTC.

The chain combines TRBV7-9 with TRBJ2-5; 9 nucleotides match TRBD2. Germline assignment: CDR1 SEHNR and CDR2 FQNEAQ (reference sequence). The trim removed 2 bases at V and 1 base at J, leaving 8 bases unmatched. The length of the CDR3 is 17 residues. This chain's CDR3 is CASSLPRSGGSQETQYF. The DNA for the CDR3 is TGTGCCAGCAGCTTACCTCGTAGCGGGGGAAGCCAAGAGACCCAGTACTTC.

The gene calls are TRBV28 and TRBJ2-4; TRBD1 matches 9 bases. CDR1 is MDHEN and CDR2 is SYDVKM in the germline V gene. This CDR3 contains 17 residues. The J segment lost 5 bases and the V segment lost 3 bases, leaving 11 bases of the junction unmatched. CDR3 region: CASSFPTGGASENIQYF. CDR3 sequence (DNA): TGTGCCAGCAGTTTTCCTACAGGGGGCGCCTCCGAAAACATTCAGTACTTC.

The rearrangement joins TRBV19 to TRBJ2-1; 10 nucleotides agree with TRBD2. V dropped 2 bases and J dropped 6; count of bases not matched to a gene: 4. The germline V gene has CDR1 LNHDA and CDR2 SQIVND (reference sequence). The CDR3 extends over 15 amino acids. The CDR3 is CASSIRLAGPNEQFF. The DNA for the CDR3 is TGTGCCAGTAGTATAAGACTAGCGGGCCCCAATGAGCAGTTCTTC.

The CDR3 loop reads CASSVLGESEQYF. The CDR3, as DNA: TGTGCCAGCAGCGTATTAGGGGAATCCGAGCAGTACTTC. V and J are TRBV9 and TRBJ2-7, with D maybe TRBD1 (5 bases). Germline CDR1 SGDLS, CDR2 YYNGEE. The CDR3 extends over 13 amino acids. Trimming removed 1 base at V and 6 bases at J, with 11 bases between.

The rearrangement links TRBV4-3 to TRBJ2-7; D is ambiguous. This CDR3 contains 14 residues. Between the trimmed V and J ends, which lost 2 bases and 0 bases, there was a span of 8 bases. Germline CDR1 and CDR2: LGHNA and YSLEER. CDR3 nucleotide sequence: TGCGCCAGCAGCCAATTCCGGAGCTCCTACGAGCAGTACTTC. Protein sequence: CASSQFRSSYEQYF.

The chain has TRBV7-2 and TRBJ2-7; possibly TRBD1 or TRBD2 for D (6 bases each). V was pared by 5 bases and J by 4 bases, with 12 bases between. Germline CDR1 reads SGHTA; CDR2 reads FQGNSA. The CDR3 is made up of 13 amino acids. CDR3 DNA: TGTGCCAGCAGCCAAGGGGGGTGGTACGAGCAGTACTTC. This translates into CASSQGGWYEQYF.

The CDR3 bases are TGTGCCAGTCTGACCGACAGGGGCTATGGCTACACCTTC. This sequence encodes CASLTDRGYGYTF. This chain links TRBV19 with TRBJ1-2; 8 nucleotides match TRBD1. Germline values: CDR1 LNHDA, CDR2 SQIVND (reference sequence). V shed 8 bases, J shed 4 bases, and the junction held 6 bases outside the gene matches. There are 13 residues in the CDR3.

The V and J genes are TRBV5-4 and TRBJ1-2, with D tentatively TRBD1 (5 bases). V was cut by 0 bases and J by 7 bases, with 16 bases left in between. The germline V gene has CDR1 SGHNT and CDR2 YYREEE (reference sequence). The CDR3 contains 15 residues. The CDR3 protein is CASSLDGRATLGYTF. CDR3 DNA: TGTGCCAGCAGCTTGGACGGCAGGGCTACCCTTGGCTACACCTTC.

This chain connects TRBV14 to TRBJ2-1; the D gene could be TRBD1 or TRBD2 (6 bases each). There are 13 residues in the CDR3. The germline gives CDR1 SGHDN, CDR2 FVKESK. V was cut by 6 bases and J by 8 bases, with 14 bases left in between. CDR3 bases: TGTGCCAGCAGAAAGGCAGGGGACTATGAGCAGTTCTTC. Amino acids: CASRKAGDYEQFF.

V usage is TRBV7-9 and J usage is TRBJ1-4, with a weak D call TRBD1 (6 bases). The CDR3 extends over 16 amino acids. V dropped 5 bases and J dropped 4 bases, with 17 bases sitting between them. Per germline, CDR1 SEHNR and CDR2 FQNEAQ (reference sequence). In DNA form, the CDR3 reads TGTGCCAGCAGCCCAGCACTTGGGACATTTAATGAAAAACTGTTTTTT. Its translation: CASSPALGTFNEKLFF.